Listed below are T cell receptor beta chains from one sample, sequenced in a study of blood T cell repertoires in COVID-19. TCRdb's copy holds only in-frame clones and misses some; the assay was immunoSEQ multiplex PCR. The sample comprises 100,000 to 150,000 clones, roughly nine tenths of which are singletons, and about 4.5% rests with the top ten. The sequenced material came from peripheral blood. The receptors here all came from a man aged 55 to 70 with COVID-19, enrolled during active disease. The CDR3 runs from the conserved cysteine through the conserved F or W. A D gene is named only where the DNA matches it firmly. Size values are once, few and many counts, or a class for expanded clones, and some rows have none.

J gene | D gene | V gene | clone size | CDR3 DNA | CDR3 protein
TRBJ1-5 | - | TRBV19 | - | TGTGCCAGTAGTATTTACGCCGCGGCGTACCAGCCCCAGCATTTT | CASSIYAAAYQPQHF
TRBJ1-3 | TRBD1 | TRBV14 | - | TGTGCCAGCAGCGCCCACTCCGGGACAGGCTCTGGAAACACCATATATTTT | CASSAHSGTGSGNTIYF
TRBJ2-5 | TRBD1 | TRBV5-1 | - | TGCGCCAGCAGCAGCCGGGACAGGGGGAGAGAGACCCAGTACTTC | CASSSRDRGRETQYF
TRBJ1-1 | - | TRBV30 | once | TGTGCCTGGAGTGTACCGGGTATGAACACTGAAGCTTTCTTT | CAWSVPGMNTEAFF
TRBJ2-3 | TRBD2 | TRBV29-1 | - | TGCAGCGTCCCGGGACTAGCGGGAGTCGGAGTAACAGATACGCAGTATTTT | CSVPGLAGVGVTDTQYF
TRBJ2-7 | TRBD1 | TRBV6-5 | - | TGTGCCAGCAGTTACGAGACAGGGGGGGTCGAGCAGTACTTC | CASSYETGGVEQYF
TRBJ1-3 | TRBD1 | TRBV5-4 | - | TGTGCCAGCAGCTTCGATCCGGGACAGGAAGCTGGAAACACCATATATTTT | CASSFDPGQEAGNTIYF
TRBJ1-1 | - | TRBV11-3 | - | TGTGCCAGCAGTATCTCTCCGGGGGAAGCTTTCTTT | CASSISPGEAFF
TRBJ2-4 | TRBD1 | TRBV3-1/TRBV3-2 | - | TGTGCCAGCAGCCCTGGGACAGGGGGTGCCATTCAGTACTTC | CASSPGTGGAIQYF
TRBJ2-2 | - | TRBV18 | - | TGTGCCAGCTCACTAATCTACGACACCTACACCGGGGAGCTGTTTTTT | CASSLIYDTYTGELFF
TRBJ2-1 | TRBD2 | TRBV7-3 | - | TGTGCCAGCAGCTTAGGGATAGCGGGAGTCGGGGAGCAGTTCTTC | CASSLGIAGVGEQFF
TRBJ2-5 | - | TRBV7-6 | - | TGTGCCAGCAGCTCCCGCGAAGAGACCCAGTACTTC | CASSSREETQYF
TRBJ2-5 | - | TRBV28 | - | TGTGCCAGCAGTTTAAGGTCTAGCGAGTTCCAAGAGACCCAGTACTTC | CASSLRSSEFQETQYF
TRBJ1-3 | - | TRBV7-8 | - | TGTGCCAGCAGCCTATATATTGGGGCAGGGGCCAGCTCTGGAAACACCATATATTTT | CASSLYIGAGASSGNTIYF
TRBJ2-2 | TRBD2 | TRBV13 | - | TGTGCCAGCAGCTCGGGACTAGCGGGAGGGAACGGGGAGCTGTTTTTT | CASSSGLAGGNGELFF
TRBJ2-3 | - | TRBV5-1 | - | TGCGCCAGCAGCTTGCAGTCCGTATCGACAGGCGATACGCAGTATTTT | CASSLQSVSTGDTQYF
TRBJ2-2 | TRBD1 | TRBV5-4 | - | TGTGCCAGCAGATTGGGACAGGGCAACACCGGGGAGCTGTTTTTT | CASRLGQGNTGELFF
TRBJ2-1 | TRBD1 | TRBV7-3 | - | TGTGCCAGCAGCTCCTCCCTGGGGGACAGATTCAGCTCCTACAATGAGCAGTTCTTC | CASSSSLGDRFSSYNEQFF
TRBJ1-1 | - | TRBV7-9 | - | TGTGCCAGCAGCTTAGTGGGGCAGGGCATGAACACTGAAGCTTTCTTT | CASSLVGQGMNTEAFF
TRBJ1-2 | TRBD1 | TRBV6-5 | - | TGTGCCAGCAGGACAGGGGGCGAAGGCTACACCTTC | CASRTGGEGYTF
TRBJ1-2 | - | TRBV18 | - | TGTGCCAGCTCACAAGGGGTCGGGCATAACTCGGACTATGGCTACACCTTC | CASSQGVGHNSDYGYTF
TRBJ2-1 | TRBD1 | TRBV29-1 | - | TGCAGCGTTGAAGATCGGGACAGGGGTGGGGATGAGCAGTTCTTC | CSVEDRDRGGDEQFF
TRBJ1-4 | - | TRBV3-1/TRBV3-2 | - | TGTGCCAGCAGCCACATGACCCGGGAGGGGGAAAAACTGTTTTTT | CASSHMTREGEKLFF
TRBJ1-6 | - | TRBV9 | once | TGTGCCAGCAGCGTAGCGAGGACAGTTAGCAATTCACCCCTCCACTTT | CASSVARTVSNSPLHF
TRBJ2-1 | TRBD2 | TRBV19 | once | TGTGCCAGTAGTATCCTACTAGCGGGCCGCAATGAGCAGTTCTTC | CASSILLAGRNEQFF
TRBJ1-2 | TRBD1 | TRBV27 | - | TGTGCCAGCAGTTTAGGGACAGGGGACTATGGCTACACCTTC | CASSLGTGDYGYTF
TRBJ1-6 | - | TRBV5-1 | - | TGCGCCAGCAGCCCGACAGTAAATAATTCACCCCTCCACTTT | CASSPTVNNSPLHF
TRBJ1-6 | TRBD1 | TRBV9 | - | TGTGCCAGCAGCGGAACCCGGGACAGCTATAATTCACCCCTCCACTTT | CASSGTRDSYNSPLHF
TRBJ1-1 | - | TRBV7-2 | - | TGTGCCAGCAGCTTACCCAGCGTTAACACTGAAGCTTTCTTT | CASSLPSVNTEAFF
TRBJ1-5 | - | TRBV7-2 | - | TGCGCCAGCAGCTTAGCGCGGGGGAGTCAGCCCCAGCATTTT | CASSLARGSQPQHF
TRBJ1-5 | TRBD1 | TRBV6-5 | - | TGTGCCAGCAGACAGACAGGGCTGGGTAATCAGCCCCAGCATTTT | CASRQTGLGNQPQHF
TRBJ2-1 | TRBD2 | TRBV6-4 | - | TGTGCCAGCAGTGGATCACTAGCGGGGTACAATGAGCAGTTCTTC | CASSGSLAGYNEQFF
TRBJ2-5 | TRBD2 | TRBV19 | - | TGTGCCAGTAGTGAGGGTACCGGGGGGGAGACCCAGTACTTC | CASSEGTGGETQYF
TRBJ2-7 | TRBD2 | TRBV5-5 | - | TGTGCCAGCAGGGTCCAGCGGGAGGGTGGGAGCGAGCAGTACTTC | CASRVQREGGSEQYF
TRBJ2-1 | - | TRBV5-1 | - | TGCGCCAGCACCAAGGTCGGGGGCTCCTACAATGAGCAGTTCTTC | CASTKVGGSYNEQFF
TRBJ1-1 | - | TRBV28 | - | TGTGCCAGCAGTTTCTGGGACACGAACACTGAAGCTTTCTTT | CASSFWDTNTEAFF
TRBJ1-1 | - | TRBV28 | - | TGTGCCAGCAGTTGGGGGCAGACGAACACTGAAGCTTTCTTT | CASSWGQTNTEAFF
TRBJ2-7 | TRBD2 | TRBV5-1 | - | TGCGCCAGCAGCTCCCCACTAGCGGGAGAGGGAGAGCAGTACTTC | CASSSPLAGEGEQYF
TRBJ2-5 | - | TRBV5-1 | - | TGCGCCAGCAGCTTGGGAGGAGAGGAGACCCAGTACTTC | CASSLGGEETQYF
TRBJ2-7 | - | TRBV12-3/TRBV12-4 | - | TGTGCCAGCAGTTTATATGGAGTTACGGAGCAGTACTTC | CASSLYGVTEQYF
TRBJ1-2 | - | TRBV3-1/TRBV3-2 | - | TGTGCCAGCAGCCAAGACGAAGGGCTACAGGACTATGGCTACACCTTC | CASSQDEGLQDYGYTF
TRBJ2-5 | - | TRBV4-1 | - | TGCGCCAGCAGCCATCCGGGCAGGAGGATGCAAGAGACCCAGTACTTC | CASSHPGRRMQETQYF
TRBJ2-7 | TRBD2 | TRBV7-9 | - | TGTGCCAGCAGCTTAGGGTCTAGCGGAGCTCTCTACGAGCAGTACTTC | CASSLGSSGALYEQYF
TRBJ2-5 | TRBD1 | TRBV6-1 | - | TGTGCCAGCAGCGAAACCTGGACAGGGGGCGGGGAGACCCAGTACTTC | CASSETWTGGGETQYF
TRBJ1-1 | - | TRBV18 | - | TGTGCCAGCTCACCCACCAGAGCGATGAACACTGAAGCTTTCTTT | CASSPTRAMNTEAFF
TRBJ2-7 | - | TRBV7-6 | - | TGTGCCAGCAGTCGAACGGGACAAAGCTACGAGCAGTACTTC | CASSRTGQSYEQYF
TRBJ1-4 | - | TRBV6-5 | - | TGTGCCAGCAGCCCCCCCCCGACACGGGGTGAAAAACTGTTTTTT | CASSPPPTRGEKLFF
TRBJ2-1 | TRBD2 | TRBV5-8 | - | TGTGCCAGCAGTCCCCGACCCACTAGCGGGAGGTCCAATGAGCAGTTCTTC | CASSPRPTSGRSNEQFF
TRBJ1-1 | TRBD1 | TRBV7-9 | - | TGTGCCAGCAGCTTAGACGGACAGGCCGAAGCTTTCTTT | CASSLDGQAEAFF
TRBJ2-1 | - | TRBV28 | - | TGTGCCAGCAGTTCCGGGAGAACGGGTGGGAATGAGCAGTTCTTC | CASSSGRTGGNEQFF
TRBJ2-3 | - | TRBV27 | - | TGTGCCAGTGGCCTACCTTTACGACATGCTGAACGGCATACGCAGTATTTT | CASGLPLRHAERHTQYF
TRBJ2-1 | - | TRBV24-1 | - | TGTGCCACCAGTGATTTGGGGGCCAATGAGCAGTTCTTC | CATSDLGANEQFF
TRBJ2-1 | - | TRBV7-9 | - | TGTGCCAGCAGTTTACCTGGAGGGATAGGCTCCAATGAGCAGTTCTTC | CASSLPGGIGSNEQFF
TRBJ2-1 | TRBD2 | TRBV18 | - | TGTGCCAGCTCACCATTGGGACTAGACGACAATGAGCAGTTCTTC | CASSPLGLDDNEQFF
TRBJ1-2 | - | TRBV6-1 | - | TGTGCCAGCAGTGAGGCAGCGACTTCCTATGGCTACACCTTC | CASSEAATSYGYTF
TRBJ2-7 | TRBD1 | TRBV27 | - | TGTGCCAGCAGTTTTACAGGGGAATCCTACGAGCAGTACTTC | CASSFTGESYEQYF
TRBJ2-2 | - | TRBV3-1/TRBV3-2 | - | TGTGCCAGCAGCCCGAGCGAACCTTCGAACACCGGGGAGCTGTTTTTT | CASSPSEPSNTGELFF